Listed here are 8 T cell receptor beta chains from one sample, sequenced in a study of cytomegalovirus exposure and HLA in healthy donors. With 60 Vbeta and 13 Jbeta primers, the PCR was carried out. Sequenced by immunoSEQ multiplex PCR; TCRdb stores in-frame clones only, minus some. The repertoire holds under 200,000 clones, around 80% seen once, with about 1.9% in the top ten. The sequencing sample was made of PBMCs. These receptor sequences come from a woman younger than 30 in good health and CMV-seropositive.

CDR3 residues: CASSVTGDGYTF. The DNA for the CDR3 is TGTGCCAGTAGTGTGACAGGGGACGGCTACACCTTC. The chain couples TRBV19 to TRBJ1-2, with 8 bases lining up with TRBD1. CDR1 LNHDA and CDR2 SQIVND come from the germline V gene (reference sequence). CDR3 length: 12 amino acids. J was trimmed by 8 bases and V by 5 bases; bases with no gene match: 4.

In its sample, this clone was seen once. This sequence joins TRBV9 and TRBJ2-2; TRBD2 aligns across 10 bases. Germline V gene data show CDR1 as SGDLS and CDR2 as YYNGEE. V shed 0 bases, J shed 1 base, and the junction held 6 bases outside the gene matches. The CDR3 runs 18 residues. The CDR3 DNA follows: TGTGCCAGCAGCGTAGAGGTCGGACTAGCGGAGAACACCGGGGAGCTGTTTTTT. Translated, it gives CASSVEVGLAENTGELFF.

The chain couples TRBV4-1 to TRBJ1-6; D is ambiguous. Trimming shortened V by 1 base and J by 0 bases, and 10 bases separated the two germline ends. This CDR3 has 17 residues. Germline V gives CDR1 MGHRA, CDR2 YSYEKL. The CDR3 bases are TGCGCCAGCAGCCAAGTGACGGGGAGCTCCTATAATTCACCCCTCCACTTT. Its translation: CASSQVTGSSYNSPLHF.

This clone came up once. This sequence joins TRBV5-1 and TRBJ1-3; possibly TRBD1 for D (6 bases). The V end was cut by 3 bases, the J end by 0 bases, with 13 bases between. Per germline, CDR1 SGHRS and CDR2 YFSETQ. This CDR3 comprises 16 residues. CDR3 protein: CASSSRTDYSGNTIYF. The DNA for the CDR3 is TGCGCCAGCAGCTCCCGGACAGACTACTCTGGAAACACCATATATTTT. The whole variable domain, remainder taken from reference TRBV5-1 and TRBJ1-3, is KAGVTQTPRYLIKTRGQQVTLSCSPISGHRSVSWYQQTPGQGLQFLFEYFSETQRNKGNFPGRFSGRQFSNSRSEMNVSTLELGDSALYLCASSSRTDYSGNTIYFGEGSWLTVV.

A word on this clone: The same CDR3 also results from other DNA sequences found in this sample. The rearrangement joins TRBV5-1 to TRBJ2-3; D is ambiguous. Germline values: CDR1 SGHRS, CDR2 YFSETQ. Trimming removed 3 bases at V and 0 bases at J, with 2 bases between. The CDR3 has 12 residues. The CDR3 loop reads CASSSSTDTQYF. CDR3 coding DNA: TGCGCCAGCAGCTCTAGCACAGATACGCAGTATTTT.

The rearrangement joins TRBV5-4 to TRBJ2-2; D is ambiguous. Trimming cost V 4 bases and J 4 bases, with 8 bases left between them. CDR1 SGHNT and CDR2 YYREEE come from the germline V gene (reference sequence). The CDR3 has 13 amino acids. The CDR3: CASSLRTTGELFF. In DNA form, the CDR3 reads TGTGCCAGCAGCCTCAGAACCACCGGGGAGCTGTTTTTT.

This rearrangement joins TRBV11-3 to TRBJ1-1, with D perhaps TRBD1 (6 bases). CDR3 length: 11 amino acids. CDR1 is SGHNT and CDR2 is YENEEA in the germline V gene. Between the trimmed V and J ends, which lost 8 bases and 10 bases, there was a span of 14 bases. DNA for the CDR3: TGTGCCAGCGGAGGGGGGGTCCCAGCTTTCTTT. This gives the protein CASGGGVPAFF.

V usage is TRBV27 and J usage is TRBJ1-1; D remains ambiguous. The CDR3 is 18 amino acids. V gave up 0 bases and J gave up 0 bases, with 17 bases separating them. Germline CDR1 is MNHEY and CDR2 is SMNVEV (reference sequence). The chain's CDR3 is CASSLSVETLIMNTEAFF. CDR3 nucleotides: TGTGCCAGCAGTTTATCGGTAGAAACCTTAATCATGAACACTGAAGCTTTCTTT.